This T cell receptor beta chain was recovered during a study of blood T cells in healthy people across ages. Study results and caveats: Relative to aged donors, long-lived donors carried more naive CD4+ cells and displayed higher diversity. Any conclusive comparison of naive versus antigen-experienced cells was prevented by using unsorted PBMCs. The CMV status of each donor remained undetermined, and this could have confounded shifts in expanded clonotypes.

Comment on this clonotype: Its target is unknown.

Extracted total RNA amounted to at least 5.5 micrograms for each sample. The CDR3 is 16 residues long. Germline lookup yields CDR1 SGHTA and CDR2 FQGNSA. V shed 1 base, J shed 0 bases, and the junction held 5 bases outside the gene matches. PCR was performed a second time for about 7 to 12 cycles using a sample-barcoded 5' primer and a J-beta primer mix. TCRdb reprocessed the 5' RACE reads via MiXCR and lists one record per CDR3 protein. The data hold 350,000 to 450,000 distinct CDR3 sequences, with approximately 52% observed a single time. Input material: blood. The V and J genes are TRBV7-2 and TRBJ2-7; 8 bases are a match to TRBD2. This clonotype originated in a man aged 55 to 70 in good health. Here the CDR3 reads CASSLGMSGSSYEQYF. As DNA, the CDR3 is TGTGCCAGCAGCTTAGGGATGAGCGGGAGCTCCTACGAGCAGTACTTC. The full variable domain, with the rest looked up from reference TRBV7-2 and TRBJ2-7, is GAGVSQSPSNKVTEKGKDVELRCDPISGHTALYWYRQSLGQGLEFLIYFQGNSAPDKSGLPSDRFSAERTGGSVSTLTIQRTQQEDSAVYLCASSLGMSGSSYEQYFGPGTRLTVT.